This T cell receptor (beta chain) emerged from a study of cytomegalovirus exposure and HLA in healthy donors. Overall study findings and caveats: High sensitivity and specificity were reportedly achieved when the classifier diagnosed cytomegalovirus status.

Trimming left V 4 bases short and J 3 bases short, with 10 bases between. Germline loops: CDR1 MGHRA, CDR2 YSYEKL. The CDR3 runs 13 residues. With respect to this clone: Its antigen is not identified.

Generated by immunoSEQ multiplex PCR, the TCRdb table keeps only in-frame clones and is missing some. The sample includes 220,000 or so clones, roughly 84% seen only once; the top ten take more than 13%. The sample consisted of PBMCs. This chain joins TRBV4-1 and TRBJ2-7; possibly TRBD2 for D (5 bases). The source of this sequence is a woman in her 30s in good health and CMV-seropositive. CDR3 in DNA: TGCGCCAGCAGCCCCCTGGGGAGCTACGAGCAGTACTTC. It translates to CASSPLGSYEQYF.